The 5 T cell receptor beta chains in this list originate from one sample, sequenced in a study of T-cell reconstitution after alpha-beta-depleted transplantation in children. Library preparation (for TCRbeta) was performed with unique molecular identifiers. A single record per CDR3 protein comes from TCRdb applying MiXCR to the PCR reads. The table records hundreds of thousands of distinct CDR3 sequences, about a sixth of them present only once. The source was PBMCs, mostly from graft donor cells, collected 360 days after TCRalphabeta/CD19-depleted stem cell transplant. The receptors originated from a boy less than two years old who had a stem cell transplant for Wiskott-Aldrich syndrome, so the T cells may come from the graft donor.

For this clonotype: One end of the junction fails to match germline, which may point to a read error. This chain joins TRBV7-2 and TRBJ2-1; D not resolved. This CDR3 has 13 amino acids. Looked up from germline, CDR1 is SGHTA and CDR2 is FQGNSA. CDR3 loop: CPSSLGPYNEQFF. DNA for the CDR3: TGTCCCAGCAGCTTAGGGCCCTACAATGAGCAGTTCTTC.

This clonotype was recorded at least ten times. The rearrangement links TRBV6-1 to TRBJ2-1; 9 bases map to TRBD2. Trimming removed 4 bases from V and 2 bases from J; junction bases left unmatched: 0. This CDR3 is 14 amino acids long. CDR1 and CDR2 (germline): MNHNS, SASEGT. Here the CDR3 reads CASSGTSAYNEQFF. Here the CDR3 DNA reads TGTGCCAGCAGTGGGACTAGCGCCTACAATGAGCAGTTCTTC.

The chain links TRBV5-1 to TRBJ2-7; 11 nucleotides align to TRBD2. The V gene's germline CDR1 is SGHRS and CDR2 YFSETQ. V was pared by 0 bases and J by 5 bases, with 4 bases of the junction left unmatched. This CDR3 is 15 amino acids long. The CDR3 sequence: CASSLGVLAGDEQYF. For the CDR3, the DNA is TGCGCCAGCAGCTTGGGAGTACTAGCGGGGGACGAGCAGTACTTC.

This chain connects TRBV3-1 to TRBJ2-7; D may be TRBD1 (6 bases). This CDR3 has 18 residues. Germline V gene sequence: CDR1 LGHDT, CDR2 YNNKEL (reference sequence). Trimming stripped 1 base from V and 0 bases from J, with 19 bases between. The CDR3, as DNA: TGTGCCAGCAGCCAAGGCAGGGGCCTCCAATCAAGCTCCTACGAGCAGTACTTC. It specifies CASSQGRGLQSSSYEQYF.

This clonotype appeared many times. V is TRBV6-5 and J is TRBJ2-7; 7 bases agree with TRBD2. V lost 2 bases, J lost 2 bases, and 3 bases stayed unmatched. The CDR3 sequence is 14 residues long. Germline lookup yields CDR1 MNHEY and CDR2 SVGAGI. DNA for the CDR3: TGTGCCAGCAGTTACCGGGGAGGGACCTACGAGCAGTACTTC. Translating it yields CASSYRGGTYEQYF.